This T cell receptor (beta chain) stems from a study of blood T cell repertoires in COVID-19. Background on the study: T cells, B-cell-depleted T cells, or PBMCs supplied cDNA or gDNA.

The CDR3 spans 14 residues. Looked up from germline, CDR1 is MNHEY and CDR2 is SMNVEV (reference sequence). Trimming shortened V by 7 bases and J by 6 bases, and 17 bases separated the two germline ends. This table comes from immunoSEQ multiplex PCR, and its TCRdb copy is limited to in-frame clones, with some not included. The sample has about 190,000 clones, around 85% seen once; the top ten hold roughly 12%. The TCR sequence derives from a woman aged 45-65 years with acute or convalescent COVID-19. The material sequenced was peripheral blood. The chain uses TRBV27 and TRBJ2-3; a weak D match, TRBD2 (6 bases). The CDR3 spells CASMGLTGPDTQYF. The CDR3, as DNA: TGTGCCAGCATGGGACTTACCGGCCCGGATACGCAGTATTTT.